This record covers a single TCR beta chain. The sample is drawn from a study of T cell changes during pregnancy in multiple sclerosis. Sequenced by immunoSEQ multiplex PCR; TCRdb stores in-frame clones only, minus some. The profile shows approximately 88,000 clones, approximately 94% of them singletons. CDR3 length: 15 residues. V shed 5 bases and J shed 0 bases, with 11 bases lying between them. CDR1 is SEHNR, CDR2 FQNEAQ, per germline (reference sequence). The receptor was isolated from a female donor with multiple sclerosis, enrolled in a pregnancy study. The V call is TRBV7-9, the J call TRBJ2-1, with D possibly being TRBD2 (6 bases). Sequencing was performed on peripheral blood, taken in the third trimester of pregnancy. Here the CDR3 reads CASSPPSDSYNEQFF. CDR3 bases: TGTGCCAGCAGCCCCCCTAGCGACTCCTACAATGAGCAGTTCTTC.